This TCR beta chain was identified during a study of blood T cell repertoires in COVID-19. As for the study in general: The United States, Italy and Spain were the sources of the acute and convalescent COVID-19 samples. Sources were T cells, B-cell-depleted T cells, or PBMCs; the material itself was cDNA or gDNA.

The V gene end was trimmed by 6 bases and the J gene end by 10 bases; junction bases not matched to a gene: 10. Germline V gives CDR1 MNHEY, CDR2 SVGEGT. The CDR3 runs to 13 residues. Original methodology: Amplification of reference gene primers was used by the study to estimate nucleated cell counts. Some clones are missing from TCRdb's copy, which holds only in-frame ones; the method was immunoSEQ multiplex PCR. V, J and clone size are taken as reported in that table, and D and trimming were inferred from the DNA itself. The repertoire holds hundreds of thousands of clones, with about nine tenths as singletons. Patients in Seattle were enrolled during active infection, then followed longitudinally.

The chain carries TRBV6-2 or TRBV6-3 and TRBJ2-3; 7 bases fit TRBD2. This clonotype originated in a woman aged 25 to 39 with COVID-19, enrolled during active disease. Sequenced sample: peripheral blood. The CDR3 spells CASSPTTSSSQYF. CDR3 DNA sequence: TGTGCCAGCAGCCCAACGACTAGCTCGTCGCAGTATTTT.